There are many counts of the clone carrying this TCR beta chain. One entry per CDR3 protein, called by TCRdb with MiXCR from the 5' RACE reads. The data show approximately 44,000 distinct CDR3 sequences, with 14% seen just once and approximately 3.6% held by the top ten. These data originate in a study of neurological immune-mediated disorders. The cell input for sorted libraries was around 1 million, and those cells were CD4+ or CD8+ T cells. Germline V lookup: CDR1 ENHRY, CDR2 SYGVKD. This CDR3 comprises 16 residues. V lost 5 bases, J lost 0 bases, and 13 bases lay in between. The sample taken for sequencing was CD4+ T cells from blood. The chain combines TRBV10-3 with TRBJ2-2; D is perhaps TRBD1 or TRBD2 (5 bases each). The origin of this receptor is a woman aged 60-75 years with HTLV-1-associated myelopathy (HAM/TSP). CDR3: CAISFLGTTNTGELFF. CDR3 coding DNA: TGTGCCATCAGTTTCCTGGGGACGACGAACACCGGGGAGCTGTTTTTT.